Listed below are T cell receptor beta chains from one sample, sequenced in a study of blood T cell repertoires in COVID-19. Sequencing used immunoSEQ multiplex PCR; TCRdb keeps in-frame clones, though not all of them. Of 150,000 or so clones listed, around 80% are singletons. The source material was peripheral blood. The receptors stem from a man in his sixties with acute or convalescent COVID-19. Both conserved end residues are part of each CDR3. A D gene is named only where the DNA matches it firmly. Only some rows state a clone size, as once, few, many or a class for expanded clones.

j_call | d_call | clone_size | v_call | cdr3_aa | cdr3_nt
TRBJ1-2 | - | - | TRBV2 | CASSDIYGYTF | TGTGCCAGCAGTGACATCTATGGCTACACCTTC
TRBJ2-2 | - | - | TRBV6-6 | CASSSRGGNTGELFF | TGTGCCAGCAGTTCGAGGGGGGGAAACACCGGGGAGCTGTTTTTT
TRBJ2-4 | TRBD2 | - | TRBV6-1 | CASSEAAQGGGYNIQYF | TGTGCCAGCAGTGAAGCAGCCCAGGGCGGGGGGTACAACATTCAGTACTTC
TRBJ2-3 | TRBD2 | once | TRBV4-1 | CASSQDRLGLAGVSDTQYF | TGCGCCAGCAGCCAAGACCGACTCGGACTAGCGGGAGTATCAGATACGCAGTATTTT
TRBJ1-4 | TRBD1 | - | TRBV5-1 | CASSFYWTGLKDEKLFF | TGCGCCAGCAGCTTTTATTGGACAGGCCTAAAGGATGAAAAACTGTTTTTT
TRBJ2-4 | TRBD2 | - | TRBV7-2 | CASSLGLAGGLGNIQYF | TGTGCCAGCAGCTTAGGTCTAGCGGGGGGGCTTGGGAACATTCAGTACTTC
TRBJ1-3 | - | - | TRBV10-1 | CAGPRQGTGNTIYF | TGCGCCGGCCCAAGGCAGGGGACTGGAAACACCATATATTTT
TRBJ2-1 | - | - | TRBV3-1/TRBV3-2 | CASSLRGSGPYNEQFF | TGTGCCAGCAGCCTCCGGGGTAGCGGACCCTACAATGAGCAGTTCTTC
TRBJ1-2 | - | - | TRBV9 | CASSVAVDSNYGYTF | TGTGCCAGCAGCGTAGCTGTTGACAGCAACTATGGCTACACCTTC
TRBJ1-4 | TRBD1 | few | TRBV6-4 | CASSLDRGSGKLFF | TGTGCCAGCAGTCTTGACAGGGGATCTGGAAAACTGTTTTTT
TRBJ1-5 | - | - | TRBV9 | CASSVGQGANQPQHF | TGTGCCAGCAGCGTAGGGCAAGGGGCCAATCAGCCCCAGCATTTT
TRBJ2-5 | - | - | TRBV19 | CASSASPSGTWGTQYF | TGTGCCAGTAGTGCCTCTCCCTCAGGGACATGGGGGACCCAGTACTTC
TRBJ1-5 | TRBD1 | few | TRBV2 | CASSELAGGYQPQHF | TGTGCCAGCAGTGAGTTGGCAGGGGGCTATCAGCCCCAGCATTTT
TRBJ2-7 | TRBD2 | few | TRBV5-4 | CASSLGTSGAYEQYF | TGTGCCAGCAGCTTGGGGACTAGCGGTGCCTACGAGCAGTACTTC
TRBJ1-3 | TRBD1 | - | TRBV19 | CASSPRTGGGNTIYF | TGTGCCAGTAGTCCCCGGACAGGGGGAGGAAACACCATATATTTT
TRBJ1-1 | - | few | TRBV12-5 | CASGLVQGTEAFF | TGTGCTAGTGGTTTGGTACAGGGTACTGAAGCTTTCTTT
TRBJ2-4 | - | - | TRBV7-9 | CASSPASWRNIQYF | TGTGCCAGCAGCCCCGCAAGTTGGAGAAACATTCAGTACTTC
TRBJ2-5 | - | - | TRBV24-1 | CATSDTGVGQETQYF | TGTGCCACCAGTGATACGGGAGTGGGGCAAGAGACCCAGTACTTC
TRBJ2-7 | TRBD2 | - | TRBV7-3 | CASSSGLAGVHEQYF | TGTGCCAGCAGCTCGGGACTAGCGGGAGTCCACGAGCAGTACTTC
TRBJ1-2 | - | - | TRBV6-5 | CASSSTDSYYGYTF | TGTGCCAGCAGTTCCACCGACAGTTACTATGGCTACACCTTC
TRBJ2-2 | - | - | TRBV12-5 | CASGLRGELFF | TGTGCTAGTGGTTTGCGTGGGGAGCTGTTTTTT
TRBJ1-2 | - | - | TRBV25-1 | CASSLQRRGLESGYTF | TGTGCCAGCAGTCTTCAAAGGAGGGGACTCGAGTCAGGCTACACCTTC
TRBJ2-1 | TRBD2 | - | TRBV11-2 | CASSLDLRAGGPYNEQFF | TGTGCCAGCAGCTTAGATCTTAGGGCGGGGGGGCCTTACAATGAGCAGTTCTTC
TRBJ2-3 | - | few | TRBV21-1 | CASSKHSRGDTQYF | TGTGCCAGCAGCAAACACAGCCGGGGAGATACGCAGTATTTT
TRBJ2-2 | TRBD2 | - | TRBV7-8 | CASSPVAGLNTGELFF | TGTGCCAGCAGCCCAGTAGCGGGGCTTAACACCGGGGAGCTGTTTTTT
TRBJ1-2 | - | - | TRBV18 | CASRDSGSYGYTF | TGTGCCAGCCGAGACAGTGGGTCCTATGGCTACACCTTC
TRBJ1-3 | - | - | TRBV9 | CASSVGRVSGNTIYF | TGTGCCAGCAGCGTAGGGCGGGTTTCTGGAAACACCATATATTTT
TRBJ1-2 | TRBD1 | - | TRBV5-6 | CASSGQGGNYGYTF | TGTGCCAGCAGCGGACAGGGAGGTAACTATGGCTACACCTTC
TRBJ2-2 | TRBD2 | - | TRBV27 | CARTLAGVTGELFF | TGTGCCAGGACCCTAGCGGGAGTTACCGGGGAGCTGTTTTTT
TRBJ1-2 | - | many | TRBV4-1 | CASSQPLDRSRYGYTF | TGCGCCAGCAGCCAACCCCTCGACAGGAGCCGCTATGGCTACACCTTC
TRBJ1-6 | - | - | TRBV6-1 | CASSDRGIYNSPLHF | TGTGCCAGCAGTGATCGGGGGATCTATAATTCACCCCTCCACTTT
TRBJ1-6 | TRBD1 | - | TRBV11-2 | CASSPLTGVNSPLHF | TGTGCCAGCAGCCCTTTGACAGGGGTTAATTCACCCCTCCACTTT
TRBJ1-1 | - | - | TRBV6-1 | CASSDQVNTEAFF | TGTGCCAGCAGTGATCAGGTAAACACTGAAGCTTTCTTT
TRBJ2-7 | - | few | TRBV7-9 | CASSSDKALSYEQYF | TGTGCCAGCAGCAGTGACAAAGCCCTATCCTACGAGCAGTACTTC
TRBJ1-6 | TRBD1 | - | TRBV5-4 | CASTEMGQGSSPLHF | TGTGCCAGCACCGAAATGGGACAGGGAAGCTCACCCCTCCACTTT
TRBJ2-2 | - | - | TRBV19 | CASRSVGTGRAGELFF | TGTGCCAGCAGATCGGTGGGGACTGGAAGAGCCGGGGAGCTGTTTTTT
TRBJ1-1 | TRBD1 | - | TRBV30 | CAWETGTATEAFF | TGTGCCTGGGAGACAGGGACGGCCACTGAAGCTTTCTTT
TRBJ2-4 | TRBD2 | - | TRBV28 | CATAPPAGVQYF | TGTGCCACCGCCCCCCCAGCGGGAGTTCAGTACTTC
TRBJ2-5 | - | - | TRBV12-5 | CASGSGVGETQYF | TGTGCTAGTGGTTCCGGGGTCGGAGAGACCCAGTACTTC
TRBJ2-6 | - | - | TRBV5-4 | CASSLPRSGANVLTF | TGTGCCAGCAGCTTGCCCCGGTCTGGGGCCAACGTCCTGACTTTC
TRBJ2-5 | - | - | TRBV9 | CASSVRAGETQYF | TGTGCCAGCAGCGTGAGGGCCGGGGAGACCCAGTACTTC
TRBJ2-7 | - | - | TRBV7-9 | CASGGRTYEQYF | TGTGCCAGCGGGGGCCGAACCTACGAGCAGTACTTC
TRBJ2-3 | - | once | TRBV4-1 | CASSQDGRLGSADTQYF | TGCGCCAGCAGCCAAGATGGGAGACTCGGGTCCGCAGATACGCAGTATTTT
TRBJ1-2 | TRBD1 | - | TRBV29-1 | CSAGTGPNYGYTF | TGCAGCGCGGGGACAGGCCCTAACTATGGCTACACCTTC
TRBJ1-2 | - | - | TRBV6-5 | CASSPTVIYGYTF | TGTGCCAGCAGCCCGACAGTTATCTATGGCTACACCTTC
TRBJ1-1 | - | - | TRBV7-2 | CASSLTRTEAFF | TGTGCCAGCAGCTTGACTAGGACTGAAGCTTTCTTT
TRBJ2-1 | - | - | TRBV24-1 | CATSATSRGDEQFF | TGTGCCACCAGTGCAACTTCCCGCGGGGATGAGCAGTTCTTC
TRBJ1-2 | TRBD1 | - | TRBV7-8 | CASSLRYGQAFYGYTF | TGTGCCAGCAGCCTCCGGTATGGACAGGCTTTCTATGGCTACACCTTC
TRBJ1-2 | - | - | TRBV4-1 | CASSQEGQGHYGYTF | TGCGCCAGCAGCCAAGAAGGCCAGGGTCACTATGGCTACACCTTC
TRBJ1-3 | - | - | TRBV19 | CASSIGGAGNTIYF | TGTGCCAGTAGTATCGGAGGGGCTGGAAACACCATATATTTT
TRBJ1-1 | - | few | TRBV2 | CASSRDTNTEAFF | TGTGCCAGCAGTAGGGACACGAACACTGAAGCTTTCTTT
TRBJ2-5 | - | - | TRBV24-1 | CATSDFGETQYF | TGTGCCACCAGTGATTTCGGGGAGACCCAGTACTTC
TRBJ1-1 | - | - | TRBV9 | CASSVALDGNGAEAFF | TGTGCCAGCAGCGTAGCTCTAGACGGTAATGGCGCTGAAGCTTTCTTT
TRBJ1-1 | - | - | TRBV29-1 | CSAGGAGAEAFF | TGCAGCGCTGGGGGGGCTGGAGCTGAAGCTTTCTTT
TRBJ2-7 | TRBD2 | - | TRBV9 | CASSVARETSGRASYEQYF | TGTGCCAGCAGCGTAGCTCGTGAGACTAGCGGGAGGGCCTCCTACGAGCAGTACTTC